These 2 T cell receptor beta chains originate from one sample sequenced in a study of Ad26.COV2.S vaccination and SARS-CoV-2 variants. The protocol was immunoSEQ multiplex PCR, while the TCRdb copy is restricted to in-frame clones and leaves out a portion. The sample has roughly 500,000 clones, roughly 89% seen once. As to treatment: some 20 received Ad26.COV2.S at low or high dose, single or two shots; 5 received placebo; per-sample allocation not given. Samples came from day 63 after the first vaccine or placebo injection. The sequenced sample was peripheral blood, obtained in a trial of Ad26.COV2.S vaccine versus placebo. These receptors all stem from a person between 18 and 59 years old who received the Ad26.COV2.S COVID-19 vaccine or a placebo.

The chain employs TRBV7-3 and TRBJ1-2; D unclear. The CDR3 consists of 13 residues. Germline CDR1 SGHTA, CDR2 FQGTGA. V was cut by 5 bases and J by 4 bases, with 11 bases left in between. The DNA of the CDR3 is TGTGCCAGCAGCCCCACCGGGCTCTATGGCTACACCTTC. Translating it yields CASSPTGLYGYTF.

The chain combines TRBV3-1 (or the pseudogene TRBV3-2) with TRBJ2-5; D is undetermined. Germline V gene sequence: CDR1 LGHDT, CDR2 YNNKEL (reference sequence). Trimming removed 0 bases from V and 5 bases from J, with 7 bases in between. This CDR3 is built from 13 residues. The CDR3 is CASSQESRETQYF. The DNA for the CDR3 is TGTGCCAGCAGCCAAGAAAGTCGGGAGACCCAGTACTTC.